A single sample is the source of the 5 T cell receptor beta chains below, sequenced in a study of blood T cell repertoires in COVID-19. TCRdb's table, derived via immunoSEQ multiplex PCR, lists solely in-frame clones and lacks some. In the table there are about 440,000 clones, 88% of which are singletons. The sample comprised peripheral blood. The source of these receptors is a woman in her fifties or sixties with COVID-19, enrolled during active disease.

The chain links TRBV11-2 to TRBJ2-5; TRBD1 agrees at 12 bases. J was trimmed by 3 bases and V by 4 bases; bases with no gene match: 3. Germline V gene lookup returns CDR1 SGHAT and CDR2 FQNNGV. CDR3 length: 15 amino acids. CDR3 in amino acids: CASSSGTGGKETQYF. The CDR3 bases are TGTGCCAGCAGCTCGGGGACAGGGGGCAAAGAGACCCAGTACTTC.

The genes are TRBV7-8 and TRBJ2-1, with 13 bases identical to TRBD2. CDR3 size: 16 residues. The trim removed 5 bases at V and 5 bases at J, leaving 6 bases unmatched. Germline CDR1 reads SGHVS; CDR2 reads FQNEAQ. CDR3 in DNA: TGTGCCAGCAGCGGGACTAGCGGGGCGCCTAACAATGAGCAGTTCTTC. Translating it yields CASSGTSGAPNNEQFF.

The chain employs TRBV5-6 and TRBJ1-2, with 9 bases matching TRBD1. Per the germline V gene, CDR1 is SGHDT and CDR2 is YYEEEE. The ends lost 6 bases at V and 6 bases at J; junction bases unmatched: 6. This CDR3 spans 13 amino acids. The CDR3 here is CASTKQGADGYTF. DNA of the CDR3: TGTGCCAGCACTAAACAGGGGGCGGATGGCTACACCTTC.

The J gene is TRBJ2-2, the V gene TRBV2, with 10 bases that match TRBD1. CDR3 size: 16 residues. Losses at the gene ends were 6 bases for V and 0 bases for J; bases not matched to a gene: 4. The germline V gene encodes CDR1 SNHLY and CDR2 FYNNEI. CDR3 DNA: TGTGCCAGCAGGACCGGGACAGGGGCGAACACCGGGGAGCTGTTTTTT. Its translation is CASRTGTGANTGELFF.

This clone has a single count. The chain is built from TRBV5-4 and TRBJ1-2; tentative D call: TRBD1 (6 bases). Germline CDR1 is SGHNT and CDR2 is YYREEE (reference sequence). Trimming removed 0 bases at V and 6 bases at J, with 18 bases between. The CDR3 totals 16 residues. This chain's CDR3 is CASSLDRQAIPNGYTF. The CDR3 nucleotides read TGTGCCAGCAGCTTGGACCGACAGGCGATTCCTAATGGCTACACCTTC.